The rows below give T cell receptor beta chains drawn from one sample of a study of blood T cell repertoires in COVID-19. TCRdb's table, derived via immunoSEQ multiplex PCR, lists solely in-frame clones and lacks some. Of more than 85,000 clones detected, approximately 80% appear once; the ten largest clones hold approximately 17%. Source material: peripheral blood. The source of these receptors is a woman aged 60 to 75 with acute or convalescent COVID-19. Each CDR3 is given with its conserved first and last residue. The D gene is left open where the match is weak. A clone size is listed for some rows: how often the clone was seen (once, few, many), or a class if it is expanded.

D gene	clone size	J gene	V gene	CDR3 protein	CDR3 DNA
-	-	TRBJ1-4	TRBV30	CAWSVGSVNEKLFF	TGTGCCTGGAGTGTCGGGTCAGTTAATGAAAAACTGTTTTTT
TRBD2	-	TRBJ2-5	TRBV3-1/TRBV3-2	CASRPWSTSGGMGETQYF	TGTGCCAGCAGACCCTGGAGTACTAGCGGGGGTATGGGAGAGACCCAGTACTTC
-	few	TRBJ2-2	TRBV11-1	CASSKLGGAGELFF	TGTGCCAGCAGCAAATTAGGAGGAGCCGGGGAGCTGTTTTTT
-	-	TRBJ1-1	TRBV4-3	CASSQGSAALRTEAFF	TGCGCCAGCAGCCAAGGTAGCGCGGCCCTCCGCACTGAAGCTTTCTTT
TRBD2	few	TRBJ2-7	TRBV4-2	CASSQDPVVAGIYEQYF	TGTGCCAGCAGCCAAGATCCCGTGGTAGCGGGAATCTACGAGCAGTACTTC
TRBD1	-	TRBJ1-4	TRBV11-1	CASSPGQENEKLFF	TGTGCCAGCAGTCCGGGACAGGAGAATGAAAAACTGTTTTTT
-	-	TRBJ2-3	TRBV7-7	CASSLVGPGDGADTQYF	TGTGCCAGCAGCTTAGTGGGGCCGGGGGACGGCGCAGATACGCAGTATTTT
-	-	TRBJ2-1	TRBV6-5	CASSYGGASHLNEQFF	TGTGCCAGCAGTTACGGTGGGGCCTCTCACCTCAATGAGCAGTTCTTC
-	few	TRBJ2-7	TRBV7-8	CASSLMGQRSYEQYF	TGTGCCAGCAGCCTAATGGGACAAAGATCCTACGAGCAGTACTTC
-	-	TRBJ1-1	TRBV7-9	CASSVPVRGMDTEAFF	TGTGCCAGCAGCGTACCCGTCAGGGGCATGGACACTGAAGCTTTCTTT
TRBD1	-	TRBJ1-2	TRBV5-5	CASSARAGGDYGYTF	TGTGCCAGCAGCGCGAGGGCAGGGGGTGACTATGGCTACACCTTC
TRBD1	-	TRBJ1-2	TRBV9	CASSAGQGSDGYTF	TGTGCCAGCAGCGCCGGACAGGGATCGGATGGCTACACCTTC
TRBD2	-	TRBJ2-1	TRBV5-1	CASSSSGGPLYNEQFF	TGCGCCAGCAGCTCTAGCGGGGGGCCCCTTTACAATGAGCAGTTCTTC
-	-	TRBJ1-5	TRBV21-1	CASPFRSNQPQHF	TGTGCCAGCCCCTTCCGTAGCAATCAGCCCCAGCATTTT
-	-	TRBJ1-1	TRBV20-1	CSASSDTEAFF	TGCAGTGCTAGTTCGGACACTGAAGCTTTCTTT
-	-	TRBJ1-3	TRBV6-1	CASSEYFGTDPGNTIYF	TGTGCCAGCAGTGAATATTTTGGAACAGACCCTGGAAACACCATATATTTT
-	once	TRBJ1-4	TRBV28	CASSLSGVDEKLFF	TGTGCCAGCAGTTTATCAGGGGTGGATGAAAAACTGTTTTTT
-	few	TRBJ2-7	TRBV6-2/TRBV6-3	CASSYPGEAPYF	TGTGCCAGCAGTTACCCCGGGGAGGCTCCGTACTTC
-	-	TRBJ1-1	TRBV3-1/TRBV3-2	CASKSIGGLTEAFF	TGTGCCAGCAAGTCTATCGGGGGGCTCACTGAAGCTTTCTTT
TRBD1	-	TRBJ2-7	TRBV30	CAWSPDRVHEQYF	TGTGCCTGGAGTCCGGACAGGGTCCACGAGCAGTACTTC
TRBD2	once	TRBJ2-1	TRBV3-1/TRBV3-2	CASSHTSGVNNEQFF	TGTGCCAGCAGCCATACTAGCGGGGTGAACAATGAGCAGTTCTTC
-	-	TRBJ1-2	TRBV15	CATSRDRVYGYTF	TGTGCCACCAGCAGAGACAGGGTTTATGGCTACACCTTC
TRBD2	-	TRBJ2-5	TRBV6-2/TRBV6-3	CASSAAAGVETQYF	TGTGCCAGCAGTGCCGCAGCGGGGGTAGAGACCCAGTACTTC
-	few	TRBJ1-1	TRBV7-2	CASSFQGLTNTEAFF	TGTGCCAGCAGCTTCCAGGGACTCACGAACACTGAAGCTTTCTTT
TRBD1	-	TRBJ1-2	TRBV4-2	CASSQEIPFTGTGKGYTF	TGTGCCAGCAGCCAAGAAATTCCCTTTACCGGGACAGGGAAAGGCTACACCTTC
TRBD2	-	TRBJ2-7	TRBV6-2/TRBV6-3	CASSYRSGGAYEQYF	TGTGCCAGCAGTTACCGTAGCGGGGGAGCCTACGAGCAGTACTTC
-	-	TRBJ2-1	TRBV9	CASSARLSSYNEQFF	TGTGCCAGCAGCGCGCGGTTGAGCTCCTACAATGAGCAGTTCTTC
TRBD1	-	TRBJ1-6	TRBV30	CAWSPPGGNSPLHF	TGTGCCTGGAGTCCCCCAGGGGGCAATTCACCCCTCCACTTT
-	-	TRBJ1-5	TRBV6-4	CASSDSGTRPNQPQHF	TGTGCCAGCAGTGACTCAGGGACTCGCCCCAATCAGCCCCAGCATTTT
-	-	TRBJ2-5	TRBV7-2	CASSLGSGPQETQYF	TGTGCCAGCAGCTTAGGGAGCGGGCCCCAAGAGACCCAGTACTTC
TRBD1	-	TRBJ2-2	TRBV7-3	CASSSNVPGQGKTGELFF	TGTGCCAGCAGCTCGAATGTACCGGGACAGGGAAAGACCGGGGAGCTGTTTTTT
-	few	TRBJ2-5	TRBV7-9	CASSLAGIQETQYF	TGTGCCAGCAGCTTGGCCGGGATTCAAGAGACCCAGTACTTC
-	-	TRBJ2-5	TRBV7-9	CASSFAQVQETQYF	TGTGCCAGCAGCTTTGCACAGGTCCAAGAGACCCAGTACTTC
-	-	TRBJ1-6	TRBV4-3	CASSPQRGSPLHF	TGCGCCAGCAGCCCCCAAAGGGGTTCACCCCTCCACTTT
TRBD1	-	TRBJ1-4	TRBV5-1	CASSLHGTGPGKGEKLFF	TGCGCCAGCAGCTTGCACGGGACAGGGCCCGGGAAGGGTGAAAAACTGTTTTTT
-	-	TRBJ1-6	TRBV2	CASSGELSSSPLHF	TGTGCCAGCAGCGGGGAACTATCGAGTTCACCCCTCCACTTT
-	-	TRBJ1-1	TRBV4-3	CASSQGQELMNTEAFF	TGCGCCAGCAGCCAAGGACAGGAGCTCATGAACACTGAAGCTTTCTTT
TRBD2	-	TRBJ2-1	TRBV29-1	CSVPGTSYEQFF	TGCAGCGTTCCAGGGACTAGCTATGAGCAGTTCTTC
-	-	TRBJ2-3	TRBV7-2	CASSLAFGATQYF	TGTGCCAGCAGCTTAGCATTTGGGGCGACGCAGTATTTT
TRBD2	-	TRBJ2-1	TRBV6-5	CASSYGGTSVF	TGTGCCAGCAGTTACGGCGGGACTAGTGTCTTC
-	-	TRBJ1-2	TRBV15	CATSKGQTYGYTF	TGTGCCACCAGCAAAGGACAGACCTATGGCTACACCTTC
TRBD1	-	TRBJ2-4	TRBV6-6	CASSYWDREGDIQYF	TGTGCCAGCAGTTACTGGGACAGGGAGGGGGACATTCAGTACTTC
TRBD2	-	TRBJ2-1	TRBV30	CAWAHLLLAGSKNEQFF	TGTGCCTGGGCCCACCTCCTCCTAGCGGGGTCGAAAAATGAGCAGTTCTTC
TRBD2	-	TRBJ2-7	TRBV4-2	CASSQDLAGESYEQYF	TGTGCCAGCAGCCAAGATCTAGCGGGGGAATCCTACGAGCAGTACTTC
-	-	TRBJ1-5	TRBV19	CASSSAGGGNQPQHF	TGTGCCAGTAGTAGCGCGGGCGGCGGGAATCAGCCCCAGCATTTT
TRBD1	once	TRBJ1-2	TRBV9	CASSVKGGGSDGYTF	TGTGCCAGCAGCGTAAAAGGGGGCGGATCGGATGGCTACACCTTC
-	-	TRBJ2-5	TRBV5-1	CASSLGRGQYF	TGCGCCAGCAGCTTGGGTAGGGGCCAGTACTTC